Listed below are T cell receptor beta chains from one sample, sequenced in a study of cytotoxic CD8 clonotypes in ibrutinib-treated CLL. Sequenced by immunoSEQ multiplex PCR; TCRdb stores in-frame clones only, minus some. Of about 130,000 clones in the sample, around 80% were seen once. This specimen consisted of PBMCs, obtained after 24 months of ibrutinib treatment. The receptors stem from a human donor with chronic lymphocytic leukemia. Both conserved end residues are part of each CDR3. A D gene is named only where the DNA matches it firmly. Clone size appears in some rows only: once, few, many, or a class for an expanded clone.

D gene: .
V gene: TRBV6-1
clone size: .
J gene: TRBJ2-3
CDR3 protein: CASSDPGSTDTQYF
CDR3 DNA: TGTGCCAGCAGTGACCCAGGGTCGACAGATACGCAGTATTTT

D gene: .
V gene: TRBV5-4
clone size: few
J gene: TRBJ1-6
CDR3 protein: CASSLAGGTNSPLHF
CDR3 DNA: TGTGCCAGCAGCTTGGCGGGCGGCACCAATTCACCCCTCCACTTT

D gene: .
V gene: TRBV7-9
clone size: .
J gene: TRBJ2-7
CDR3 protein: CASSLGVRSDEQYF
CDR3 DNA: TGTGCCAGCAGCTTAGGAGTCAGGTCCGACGAGCAGTACTTC

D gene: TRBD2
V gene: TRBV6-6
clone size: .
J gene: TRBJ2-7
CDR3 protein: CASSYGGAGGNYEQYF
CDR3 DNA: TGTGCCAGCTCCTATGGGGGAGCGGGGGGGAACTACGAGCAGTACTTC

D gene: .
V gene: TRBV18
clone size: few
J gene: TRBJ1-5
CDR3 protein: CASSRGDSNQPQHF
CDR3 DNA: TGTGCCAGCTCACGTGGTGATAGCAATCAGCCCCAGCATTTT

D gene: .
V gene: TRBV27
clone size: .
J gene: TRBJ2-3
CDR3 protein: CASSLLARGTDTQYF
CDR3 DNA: TGTGCCAGCAGTTTGCTGGCCAGGGGCACAGATACGCAGTATTTT

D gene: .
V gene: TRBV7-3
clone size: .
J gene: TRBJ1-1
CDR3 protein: CASSLTGGNTEAFF
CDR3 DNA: TGTGCCAGCAGCTTAACGGGGGGGAACACTGAAGCTTTCTTT

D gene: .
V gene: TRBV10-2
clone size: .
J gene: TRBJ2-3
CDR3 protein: CASRGIRSDTQYF
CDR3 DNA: TGCGCCAGCCGAGGGATTCGGTCAGATACGCAGTATTTT

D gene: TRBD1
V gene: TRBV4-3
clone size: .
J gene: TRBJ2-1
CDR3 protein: CASSQRDRFYNEQFF
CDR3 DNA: TGCGCCAGCAGCCAACGGGACAGGTTCTACAATGAGCAGTTCTTC

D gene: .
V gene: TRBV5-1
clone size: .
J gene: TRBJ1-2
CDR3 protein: CASSLDGPGYGYTF
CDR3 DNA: TGCGCCAGCAGCTTGGACGGGCCTGGCTATGGCTACACCTTC

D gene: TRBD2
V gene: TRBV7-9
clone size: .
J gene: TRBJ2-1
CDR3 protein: CASSPSSGVNSYNEQFF
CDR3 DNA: TGTGCCAGCAGTCCTTCTAGCGGGGTAAACTCCTACAATGAGCAGTTCTTC

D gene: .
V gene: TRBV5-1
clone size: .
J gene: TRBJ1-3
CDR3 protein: CASMLGLSGNTIYF
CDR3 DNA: TGCGCCAGCATGCTGGGATTGTCTGGAAACACCATATATTTT

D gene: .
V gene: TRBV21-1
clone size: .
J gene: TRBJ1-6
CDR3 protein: CASSKSADGTNNSPLHF
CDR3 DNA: TGTGCCAGCAGCAAATCGGCGGACGGGACAAACAATTCACCCCTCCACTTT

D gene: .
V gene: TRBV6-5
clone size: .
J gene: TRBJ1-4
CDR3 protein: CASKGGTTGGEKLFF
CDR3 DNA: TGTGCCAGCAAGGGGGGCACGACGGGCGGTGAAAAACTGTTTTTT

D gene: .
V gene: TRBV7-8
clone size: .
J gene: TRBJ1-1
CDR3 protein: CASSLVKTNTEAFF
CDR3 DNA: TGTGCCAGCAGCTTAGTAAAAACGAACACTGAAGCTTTCTTT

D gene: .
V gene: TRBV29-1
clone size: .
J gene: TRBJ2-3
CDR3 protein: CSVDEGDTQYF
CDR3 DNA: TGCAGCGTTGATGAAGGAGATACGCAGTATTTT

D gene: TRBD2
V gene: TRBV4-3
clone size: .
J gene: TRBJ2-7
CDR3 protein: CASSQVSGGAYEQYF
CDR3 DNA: TGCGCCAGCAGCCAAGTTTCCGGGGGGGCCTACGAGCAGTACTTC

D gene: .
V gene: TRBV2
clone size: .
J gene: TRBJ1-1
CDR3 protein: CASSVWAVNTEAFF
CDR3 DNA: TGTGCCAGCAGTGTGTGGGCAGTTAACACTGAAGCTTTCTTT

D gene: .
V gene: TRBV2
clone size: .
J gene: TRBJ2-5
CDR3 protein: CASSEGAAQETQYF
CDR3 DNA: TGTGCCAGCAGTGAAGGTGCAGCCCAAGAGACCCAGTACTTC

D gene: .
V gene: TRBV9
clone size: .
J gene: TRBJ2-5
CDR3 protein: CASSVAMGAQETQYF
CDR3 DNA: TGTGCCAGCAGCGTAGCGATGGGGGCTCAAGAGACCCAGTACTTC

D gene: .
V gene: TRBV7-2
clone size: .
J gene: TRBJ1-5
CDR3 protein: CASSLALGVRDPNQPQHF
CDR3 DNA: TGTGCCAGCAGCTTAGCGCTCGGGGTCAGGGACCCCAATCAGCCCCAGCATTTT

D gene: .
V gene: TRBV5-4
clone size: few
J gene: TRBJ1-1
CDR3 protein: CASSFWAQNTEAFF
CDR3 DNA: TGTGCCAGCAGCTTCTGGGCACAGAACACTGAAGCTTTCTTT

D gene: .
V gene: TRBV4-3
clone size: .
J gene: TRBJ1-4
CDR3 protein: CASSQDPHAVREKLFF
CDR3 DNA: TGCGCCAGCAGCCAAGACCCCCATGCAGTTCGGGAAAAACTGTTTTTT

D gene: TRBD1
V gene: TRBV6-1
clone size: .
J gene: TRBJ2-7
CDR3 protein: CASTKDRVKNEQYF
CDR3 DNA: TGTGCCAGCACCAAGGACAGGGTGAAAAACGAGCAGTACTTC

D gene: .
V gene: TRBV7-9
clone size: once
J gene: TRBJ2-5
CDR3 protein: CASSLGGLPGETQYF
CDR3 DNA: TGTGCCAGCAGCTTAGGAGGGTTGCCCGGAGAGACCCAGTACTTC

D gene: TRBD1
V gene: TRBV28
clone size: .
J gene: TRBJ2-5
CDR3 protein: CATKSDRGYQETQYF
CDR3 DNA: TGTGCTACGAAGAGTGACAGGGGGTACCAAGAGACCCAGTACTTC

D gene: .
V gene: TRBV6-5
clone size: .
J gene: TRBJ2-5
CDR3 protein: CASSYWSTGQQETQYF
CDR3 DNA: TGTGCCAGCAGTTACTGGAGCACAGGACAACAAGAGACCCAGTACTTC

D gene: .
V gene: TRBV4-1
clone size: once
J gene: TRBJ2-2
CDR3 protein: CASSQGEVGELFF
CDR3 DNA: TGCGCCAGCAGCCAAGGGGAGGTTGGGGAGCTGTTTTTT

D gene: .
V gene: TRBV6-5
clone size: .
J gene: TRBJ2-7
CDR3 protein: CASSYVGVWYF
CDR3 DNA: TGTGCCAGCAGTTATGTCGGGGTCTGGTACTTC

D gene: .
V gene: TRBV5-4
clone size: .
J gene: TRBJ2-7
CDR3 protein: CASSPRTALPFYEQYF
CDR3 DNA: TGTGCCAGCAGTCCACGGACAGCCCTCCCTTTCTACGAGCAGTACTTC

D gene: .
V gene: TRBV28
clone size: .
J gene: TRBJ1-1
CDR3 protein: CASLRVPLTEAFF
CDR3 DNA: TGTGCCAGCCTCAGGGTTCCACTTACTGAAGCTTTCTTT

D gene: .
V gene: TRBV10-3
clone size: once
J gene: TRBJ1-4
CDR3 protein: CAISNRVGDEKLFF
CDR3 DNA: TGTGCCATCAGTAACAGGGTTGGTGATGAAAAACTGTTTTTT

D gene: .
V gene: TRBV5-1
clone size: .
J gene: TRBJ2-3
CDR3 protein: CASRDASTDTQYF
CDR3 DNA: TGCGCCAGCCGAGACGCTAGCACAGATACGCAGTATTTT

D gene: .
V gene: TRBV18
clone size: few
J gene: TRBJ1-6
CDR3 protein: CASSQRGWSSNSPLHF
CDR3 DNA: TGTGCCAGCTCACAGCGAGGTTGGTCGTCGAATTCACCCCTCCACTTT

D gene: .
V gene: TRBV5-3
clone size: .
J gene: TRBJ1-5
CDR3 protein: CARSLGRRRDQPQHF
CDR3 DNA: TGTGCCAGAAGCTTGGGGAGGAGGAGAGATCAGCCCCAGCATTTT

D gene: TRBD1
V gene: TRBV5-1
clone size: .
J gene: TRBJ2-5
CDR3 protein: CASSTGDRGRETQYF
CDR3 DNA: TGCGCCAGCAGCACGGGGGACAGGGGGCGAGAGACCCAGTACTTC

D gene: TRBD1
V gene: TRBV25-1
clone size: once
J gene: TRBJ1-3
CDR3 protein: CASSPQGVSGNTIYF
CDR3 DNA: TGTGCCAGCAGCCCACAGGGGGTCTCTGGAAACACCATATATTTT

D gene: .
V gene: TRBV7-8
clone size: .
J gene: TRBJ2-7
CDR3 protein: CASSSSGLIYEQYF
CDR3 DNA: TGTGCCAGCAGCTCGTCGGGTCTGATCTACGAGCAGTACTTC

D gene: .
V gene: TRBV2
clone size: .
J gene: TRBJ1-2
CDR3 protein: CASSTELNTNYGYTF
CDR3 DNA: TGTGCCAGCTCAACGGAACTCAACACTAACTATGGCTACACCTTC

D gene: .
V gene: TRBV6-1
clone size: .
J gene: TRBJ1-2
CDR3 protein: CASRRGTANYGYTF
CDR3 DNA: TGTGCCAGCAGGAGAGGGACGGCCAACTATGGCTACACCTTC

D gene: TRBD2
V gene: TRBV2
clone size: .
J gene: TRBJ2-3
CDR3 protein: CASSEGLALTDTQYF
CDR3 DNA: TGTGCCAGCAGTGAGGGACTAGCTCTCACAGATACGCAGTATTTT

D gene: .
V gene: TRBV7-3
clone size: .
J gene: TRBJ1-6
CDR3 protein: CASSSGSNSPLHF
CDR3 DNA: TGTGCCAGCAGCTCAGGGTCCAATTCACCCCTCCACTTT

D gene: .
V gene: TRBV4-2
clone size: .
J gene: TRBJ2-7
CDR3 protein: CASSRAGGGSKEQYF
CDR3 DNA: TGTGCCAGCAGCCGAGCAGGCGGAGGAAGCAAGGAGCAGTACTTC

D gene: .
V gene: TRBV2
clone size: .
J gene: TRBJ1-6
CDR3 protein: CASSDRVGANMVSPLHF
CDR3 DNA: TGTGCCAGCAGTGACAGGGTCGGGGCGAATATGGTTTCACCCCTCCACTTT

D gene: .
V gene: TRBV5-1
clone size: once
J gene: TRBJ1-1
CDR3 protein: CASSFVVNTEAFF
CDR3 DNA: TGCGCCAGCAGCTTTGTGGTGAACACTGAAGCTTTCTTT

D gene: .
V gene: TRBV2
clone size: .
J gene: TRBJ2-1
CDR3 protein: CASSDQSSYNEQFF
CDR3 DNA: TGTGCCAGCAGTGATCAGTCCTCCTACAATGAGCAGTTCTTC

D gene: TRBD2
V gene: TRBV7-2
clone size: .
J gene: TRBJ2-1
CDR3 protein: CASSLQRGRGLEQFF
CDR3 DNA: TGTGCCAGCAGCTTACAGCGGGGGAGGGGTCTTGAGCAGTTCTTC

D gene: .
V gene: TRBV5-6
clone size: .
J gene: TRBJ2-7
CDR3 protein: CASNGRGGGSYEQYF
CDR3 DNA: TGTGCCAGCAATGGTCGGGGAGGCGGAAGCTACGAGCAGTACTTC

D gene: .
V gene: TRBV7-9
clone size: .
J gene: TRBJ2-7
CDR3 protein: CASSSRRTAIGYEQYF
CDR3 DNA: TGTGCCAGCAGCTCGAGAAGGACGGCCATAGGATACGAGCAGTACTTC

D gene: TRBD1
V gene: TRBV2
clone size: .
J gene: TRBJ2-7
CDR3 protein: CASHRDSYEQYF
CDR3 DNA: TGTGCCAGCCATCGGGACAGCTACGAGCAGTACTTC

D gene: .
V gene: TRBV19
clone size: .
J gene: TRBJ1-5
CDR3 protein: CASSIRGSNQPQHF
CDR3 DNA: TGTGCCAGTAGTATACGGGGGTCGAATCAGCCCCAGCATTTT

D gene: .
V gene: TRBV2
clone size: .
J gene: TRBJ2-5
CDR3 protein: CATESGRLETQYF
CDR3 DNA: TGTGCCACCGAAAGTGGTCGTCTGGAGACCCAGTACTTC

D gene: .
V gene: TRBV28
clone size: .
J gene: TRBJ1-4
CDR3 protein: CASSSGTQNEKLFF
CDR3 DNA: TGTGCCAGCAGTTCCGGGACACAAAATGAAAAACTGTTTTTT

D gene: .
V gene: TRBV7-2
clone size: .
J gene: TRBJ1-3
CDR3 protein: CASSLILGGLGGNTIYF
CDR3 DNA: TGTGCCAGCAGCTTAATTTTAGGGGGTCTGGGTGGAAACACCATATATTTT

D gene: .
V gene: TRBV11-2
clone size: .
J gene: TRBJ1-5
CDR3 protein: CASSPTGSYQPQHF
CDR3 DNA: TGTGCCAGCAGCCCCACGGGCAGCTATCAGCCCCAGCATTTT

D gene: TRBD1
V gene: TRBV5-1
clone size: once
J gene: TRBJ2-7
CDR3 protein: CASSTGQGAFQQYF
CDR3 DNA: TGCGCCAGCAGCACGGGACAGGGGGCTTTCCAGCAGTACTTC